The subject of this entry is one TCR beta chain. This CDR3 is built from 13 residues. Trimming shortened V by 8 bases and J by 0 bases, and 9 bases separated the two germline ends. CDR1 is MNHEY, CDR2 SVGAGI, per germline. Profiled with immunoSEQ multiplex PCR; TCRdb holds only in-frame clones, not every one. The sample includes about 320,000 clones, roughly nine tenths of them seen just once. The data derive from a study of blood T cell repertoires in COVID-19. At the level of the study: Nucleic acid was either cDNA or gDNA, and it came from T cells, B-cell-depleted T cells, or PBMCs.

The TCR originated in a young man who had recovered from COVID-19. J is TRBJ2-3 and V is TRBV6-5; D is undetermined. Sequences were obtained from peripheral blood. In DNA form, the CDR3 reads TGTGCCAGCCAAACAGACAGCACAGATACGCAGTATTTT. This translates into CASQTDSTDTQYF.